This T cell receptor (beta chain) emerged from a study of early T cells in non-severe SARS-CoV-2 infection (dated by TCRdb to 2020 to 2023). With respect to the entire study: Bulk RNA from unsorted whole blood was used for TCR sequencing, so alpha and beta chains could not be paired.

Libraries came from 5' RACE. Sequencing took place on a NextSeq 500. In the TCR library protocol, unique molecular identifiers were attached to individual cDNA molecules to correct for PCR bias and sequencing error. TCR alpha and beta chains were both sequenced, and the abundances of alpha and beta sequences in each sample were closely correlated with each other. The original pipeline was this. Decombinator V4 was used to annotate the V gene, J gene and CDR3 of the TCR sequences. TCRs were defined as expanded if a significant change between any two time points was detected under a Poisson model with p below 0.0001. TCR abundances were normalised to the total number of TCRs sequenced in each sample and reported as counts per million. TRAV1-2 paired with TRAJ12, TRAJ20 or TRAJ33 defined MAIT TCRs, while TRAV10 paired with TRAJ18 defined iNKT TCRs. VDJdb, accessed on 1 November 2021, was searched for TCRs annotated for CMV, EBV and SARS-CoV-2, and TCRs annotated for more than one antigen were excluded. The public reads were reanalyzed by TCRdb: fastp trimming at Q25, MiXCR alignment, in-frame beta chains only. Every CDR3 protein is listed once, alongside the most common genes and DNA of its rows. Clone size and V and J calls follow TCRdb, not the original study. The sample yields about 59,000 distinct CDR3 sequences; roughly an eighth were counted once. The leading ten clones occupy about 9.3% of the sample.

The germline V gene encodes CDR1 SQVTM and CDR2 ANQGSEA. Trimmed from V: 8 bases; trimmed from J: 4 bases; junction bases lacking a gene match: 11. Spanning cysteine to phenylalanine, the CDR3 consists of 14 amino acids. The only DNA kept is the CDR3, 42 bases in frame from the first base. Worth noting for this clonotype: Its antigen target is currently unknown. No quality values exist for individual bases; no much larger clone is one base distant.

Results and caveats for the whole study, not just this receptor: Matching against VDJdb was skewed toward anti-spike CD8 responses, likely underestimated virus-specific expansions, and missed private and CD4 specificities.

Set within a cohort of healthcare workers in London, UK, this nested case-control study involved weekly PCR testing of nasopharyngeal swabs along with blood sampling. Healthcare workers were enrolled in the week of the UK lockdown, from 23 to 31 March 2020, and were followed every week for up to roughly 16 weeks. This receptor was obtained from an adult who was a healthcare worker with PCR-confirmed SARS-CoV-2 infection or an uninfected control (not recorded which). The rearranged segments are TRBV29-1 and TRBJ2-5, and 9 junctional nucleotides match TRBD2. This material consisted of whole blood, taken at baseline. The DNA sequence is as follows: TGCAGCTCGCTGGGCGGGAGGGCCGGAGAGACCCAGTACTTC. Protein translation: CSSLGGRAGETQYF. Extended through the reference TRBV29-1 and TRBJ2-5 proteins, this CDR3 yields the full variable domain: SAVISQKPSRDICQRGTSLTIQCQVDSQVTMMFWYRQQPGQSLTLIATANQGSEATYESGFVIDKFPISRPNLTFSTLTVSNMSPEDSSIYLCSSLGGRAGETQYFGPGTRLLVL.